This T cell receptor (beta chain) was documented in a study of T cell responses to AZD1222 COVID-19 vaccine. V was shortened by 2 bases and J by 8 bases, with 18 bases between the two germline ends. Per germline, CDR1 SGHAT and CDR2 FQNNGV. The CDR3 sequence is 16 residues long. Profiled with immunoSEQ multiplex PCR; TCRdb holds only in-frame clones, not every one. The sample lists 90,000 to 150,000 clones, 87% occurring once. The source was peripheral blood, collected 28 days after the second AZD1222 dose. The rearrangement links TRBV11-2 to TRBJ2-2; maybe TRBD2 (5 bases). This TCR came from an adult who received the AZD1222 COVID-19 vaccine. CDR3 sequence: CASSLPLGRGPGELFF. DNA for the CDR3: TGTGCCAGCAGCTTACCCCTGGGTCGAGGGCCTGGGGAGCTGTTTTTT.